This T cell receptor beta chain was identified in a study of T cells in Graves' hyperthyroidism and ophthalmopathy. Study conclusions and caveats: Ophthalmopathy got predicted by the model a median around 6.6 months before its onset. Separation of ophthalmopathy from stable hyperthyroidism was achieved by a 13 V-J model. Also found in blood were most expanded thyroid clonotypes above 0.001.

Details on this clonotype: The target antigen is unknown.

Researchers took RNA transcripts and amplified the TCR beta CDR3 regions from them. When the TCR CDR3 underwent first-round RT-PCR, the HTBI primer set was used. TCRdb called the multiplex PCR reads again in MiXCR, with one record for every CDR3 protein. The sample lists 30,000 to 40,000 distinct CDR3 sequences; around 48% were seen once. Clinical symptoms, serum thyroxine, TRAb, thyroid ultrasound and orbital computed tomography informed diagnoses. This clonotype was sampled from a woman between 50 and 59 years old with Graves' hyperthyroidism that later progressed to Graves' ophthalmopathy. The sample taken for sequencing was blood.

The CDR3 loop is CSATGTVPWGTEAFF. As DNA, the CDR3 is TGCAGTGCAACCGGGACAGTCCCGTGGGGCACTGAAGCTTTCTTT. The chain employs TRBV20-1 and TRBJ1-1; 7 bases fit TRBD1. Germline V gene lookup returns CDR1 DFQATT and CDR2 SNEGSKA (reference sequence). J gave up 4 bases and V 6 bases, and 14 bases lay outside the gene matches. The CDR3 is 15 amino acids.